These T cell receptor beta chains were read from a single sample in a study of immune evolution from preneoplasia to lung adenocarcinoma. Generated by immunoSEQ multiplex PCR, the TCRdb table keeps only in-frame clones and is missing some. The table shows some 2,500 clones, with roughly 80% occurring only once. The sample comprised FFPE invasive lung adenocarcinoma tissue. The receptors were sampled from a person aged 55-80 years with invasive lung adenocarcinoma. The CDR3 runs from the conserved cysteine through the conserved F or W. D genes are given only for firm matches. Rows may omit the clone size; those that give it use once, few, many or a size class.

CDR3 length,V gene,J gene,clone size,D gene,CDR3 DNA,CDR3 protein
13,TRBV9,TRBJ2-5,once,-,TGTGCCAGCAGCGTAGACCAGCAAGAGACCCAGTACTTC,CASSVDQQETQYF
15,TRBV27,TRBJ2-1,few,TRBD2,TGTGCCAGCAGTTTACTAGCGGGAACCTACAATGAGCAGTTCTTC,CASSLLAGTYNEQFF
15,TRBV9,TRBJ1-4,once,-,TGTGCCAGCAGCGACAACGGGAGTCGCTATGAAAAACTGTTTTTT,CASSDNGSRYEKLFF
14,TRBV2,TRBJ2-7,-,TRBD2,TGTGCCAGCTCTCAACTAGCGGGGGGATACGAGCAGTACTTC,CASSQLAGGYEQYF
15,TRBV27,TRBJ1-1,-,-,TGTGCCAGCAGTTACTTAGGGGTCATGAACACTGAAGCTTTCTTT,CASSYLGVMNTEAFF
13,TRBV7-9,TRBJ1-6,-,-,TGTGCCAGCAGCTTAGAGGGAGATTCACCCCTCCACTTT,CASSLEGDSPLHF
15,TRBV7-2,TRBJ1-3,once,TRBD1,TGTGCCAGCAGCTTAGACAGGGGCTCTGGAAACACCATATATTTT,CASSLDRGSGNTIYF
13,TRBV7-9,TRBJ1-1,-,-,TGTGCCAGCAGTTCCGCGGGGAACACTGAAGCTTTCTTT,CASSSAGNTEAFF
15,TRBV11-2,TRBJ1-2,-,-,TGTGCCAGCAGCCCGCCAGAAACAGCTTGGGATGGCTACACCTTC,CASSPPETAWDGYTF
13,TRBV7-6,TRBJ2-1,-,-,TGTGCCAGCAGCTTAGGCCTACACAATGAGCAGTTCTTC,CASSLGLHNEQFF
14,TRBV2,TRBJ2-7,once,TRBD2,TGTGCCAGCAGTGAACTCAATCTGAGCGGGAGCCCGTACTTC,CASSELNLSGSPYF
15,TRBV5-8,TRBJ2-2,-,TRBD1,TGTGCCAGCAGCCTCGGACAGGGGGGGTCCGGGGAGCTGTTTTTT,CASSLGQGGSGELFF
17,TRBV4-1,TRBJ2-3,-,TRBD2,TGCGCCAGCAGCCAAGAGGGGACTAGCGGGAGCATCGATACGCAGTATTTT,CASSQEGTSGSIDTQYF
13,TRBV28,TRBJ1-5,-,TRBD1,TGTGCCAGCAGTCCAGGACAGGGTCAGCCCCAGCATTTT,CASSPGQGQPQHF
13,TRBV5-1,TRBJ2-7,-,TRBD1,TGCGCCAGCAGCAAGGGACAGATCTACGAGCAGTACTTC,CASSKGQIYEQYF
14,TRBV2,TRBJ2-3,-,-,TGTGCCAGCAGTGCCGAGGGGAACACAGATACGCAGTATTTT,CASSAEGNTDTQYF
14,TRBV4-2,TRBJ1-1,-,-,TGTGCCAGCAGCTCAACGATGGAAAACACTGAAGCTTTCTTT,CASSSTMENTEAFF
13,TRBV7-6,TRBJ1-1,-,-,TGTGCCAGCAGCTTATCCCTGAACACTGAAGCTTTCTTT,CASSLSLNTEAFF
17,TRBV6-1,TRBJ2-7,-,-,TGTGCCAGCAGTGTGTACGGGCCCGGGACGGGTTCCTACGAGCAATACTTC,CASSVYGPGTGSYEQYF
14,TRBV10-3,TRBJ2-7,-,-,TGTGCCATCAGTGATAGTAGCCTCGGGGACGAGCAGTACTTC,CAISDSSLGDEQYF
16,TRBV6-5,TRBJ2-3,-,-,TGTGCCAGCAGTTACTCGATCCTCCCGGGGTCAGATACGCAGTATTTT,CASSYSILPGSDTQYF
15,TRBV5-1,TRBJ2-3,-,TRBD1,TGCTCCAGCAGCTTGGCGGACAGGGTGACAGATACGCAGTATTTT,CSSSLADRVTDTQYF
13,TRBV9,TRBJ1-1,large,-,TGTGCCAGCAGCTCCTGGGGGGACACTGAAGCTTTCTTT,CASSSWGDTEAFF
11,TRBV29-1,TRBJ1-1,-,-,TGCAGCGTTGCGGTGACTGGTGAAGCTTTCTTT,CSVAVTGEAFF